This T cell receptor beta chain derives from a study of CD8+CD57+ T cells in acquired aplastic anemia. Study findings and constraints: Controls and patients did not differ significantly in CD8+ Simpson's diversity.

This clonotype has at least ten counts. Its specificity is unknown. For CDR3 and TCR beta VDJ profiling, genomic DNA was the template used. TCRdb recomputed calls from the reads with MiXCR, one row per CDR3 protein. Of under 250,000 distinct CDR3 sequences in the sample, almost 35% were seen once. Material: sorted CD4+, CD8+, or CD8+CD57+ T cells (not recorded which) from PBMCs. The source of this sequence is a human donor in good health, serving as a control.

Written as DNA, the CDR3 is TGTGCCAGCAGTCTCACGAGGTATTCACCCCTCCACTTT. Translated: CASSLTRYSPLHF. This chain connects TRBV27 to TRBJ1-6, with D hard to call. The CDR3 consists of 13 residues. Germline V gives CDR1 MNHEY, CDR2 SMNVEV (reference sequence). V was trimmed by 5 bases and J by 8 bases, leaving 10 bases between them.